This TCR beta chain was documented in a study of cytomegalovirus exposure and HLA in healthy donors. Germline CDR1 reads SGHRS; CDR2 reads YFSETQ. There are 13 residues in the CDR3. Between the trimmed V and J ends, which lost 6 bases and 5 bases, there was a span of 12 bases. Profiled with immunoSEQ multiplex PCR; TCRdb holds only in-frame clones, not every one. The sample carries 160,000 or so clones, more than 75% recorded once. The chain combines TRBV5-1 with TRBJ2-1, with D possibly being TRBD2 (5 bases). The source is a woman under 40 in good health and CMV-seronegative. The sequenced sample consisted of PBMCs. Here the CDR3 reads CASNSDSNNEQFF. Here the CDR3 DNA reads TGCGCCAGCAACTCGGACTCAAACAATGAGCAGTTCTTC.